The 22 T cell receptor beta chains below all came from one sample that was sequenced in a study of T-cell memory formation after mild COVID-19. TCRdb reprocessed the 5' RACE reads via MiXCR and lists one record per CDR3 protein. The table lists fewer than 400,000 distinct CDR3 sequences, about 16% of them singletons. Sequencing was done on a sample of PBMCs or a T cell subset sorted from them (not recorded which). Receptors originate from a young man who had mild COVID-19 (a few samples of this study predate the infection). Cell type and time point are not known.

V is TRBV10-1 and J is TRBJ1-2; 7 bases map to TRBD1. This CDR3 is built from 13 residues. The germline gives CDR1 WNHNN, CDR2 SYGVQD (reference sequence). Unmatched junction bases numbered 2, after V lost 1 base and J lost 6 bases. DNA of the CDR3: TGCGCCAGCAGTGAGTACAGGGGTGATGGCTACACCTTC. This translates into CASSEYRGDGYTF.

This clonotype was detected a few times. The chain combines TRBV10-3 with TRBJ1-5; TRBD1 might be the D (5 bases). CDR3 length equals 12 residues. With 8 bases removed from V and 7 bases from J, the gap between germline ends came to 12 bases. Germline assignment: CDR1 ENHRY and CDR2 SYGVKD. In nucleotides, the CDR3 is TGTGCCATCGGATGGGGCGGGCAGCCCCAGCATTTT. Encoded protein: CAIGWGGQPQHF.

The sample holds a few counts of this clonotype. V usage is TRBV7-8 and J usage is TRBJ1-2; D not resolved. There are 13 residues in the CDR3. Germline CDR1 and CDR2: SGHVS and FQNEAQ. The V end lost 1 base, the J end lost 4 bases, and 7 bases lay between the germline ends. The CDR3 region is CASSLESFYGYTF. As DNA, the CDR3 is TGTGCCAGCAGCTTAGAGAGTTTCTATGGCTACACCTTC. The entire variable domain, with the rest obtained from reference TRBV7-8 and TRBJ1-2, is as follows: GAGVSQSPRYKVAKRGQDVALRCDPISGHVSLFWYQQALGQGPEFLTYFQNEAQLDKSGLPSDRFFAERPEGSVSTLKIQRTQQEDSAVYLCASSLESFYGYTFGSGTRLTVV.

This clonotype occurred many times. This sequence joins TRBV7-2 and TRBJ1-6, with no clear D. The V and J ends lost 5 bases and 4 bases respectively, with 12 bases between them. CDR3 length equals 15 residues. CDR1 SGHTA and CDR2 FQGNSA come from the germline V gene. The CDR3 DNA reads TGTGCCAGCAGCCCCCCCATGCAGTATAATTCACCCCTCCACTTT. It yields the protein CASSPPMQYNSPLHF.

This chain links TRBV20-1 with TRBJ2-7, with D possibly TRBD1 on 6 matching bases. The CDR3 is made up of 14 amino acids. V was cut by 2 bases and J by 3 bases, with 14 bases left in between. The germline CDR1 and CDR2 sequences are DFQATT and SNEGSKA (reference sequence). CDR3 loop: CSARTRTENYEQYF. CDR3 nucleotides: TGCAGTGCTAGAACCCGGACAGAAAACTACGAGCAGTACTTC.

This chain uses TRBV5-1 with TRBJ1-1; 12 bases map to TRBD1. Trimming removed 4 bases from V and 5 bases from J; junction bases left unmatched: 6. The CDR3 totals 15 residues. CDR1 is SGHRS, CDR2 YFSETQ, per germline. The CDR3 bases are TGCGCCAGCAGCGGGACAGGGGGCGCGAGAACTGAAGCTTTCTTT. Protein sequence: CASSGTGGARTEAFF. Based on the CDR3 plus reference TRBV5-1 and TRBJ1-1, the full variable domain is KAGVTQTPRYLIKTRGQQVTLSCSPISGHRSVSWYQQTPGQGLQFLFEYFSETQRNKGNFPGRFSGRQFSNSRSEMNVSTLELGDSALYLCASSGTGGARTEAFFGQGTRLTVV.

In its sample, this clonotype was seen a few times. The V gene is TRBV15, the J gene TRBJ2-3; D not resolved. The CDR3 extends over 13 amino acids. Per germline, CDR1 LNHNV and CDR2 YYDKDF (reference sequence). V lost 3 bases, J lost 5 bases, and 9 bases lay in between. DNA of the CDR3: TGTGCCACCAGCAGCCCCCAAGGAGATACGCAGTATTTT. Translated, it gives CATSSPQGDTQYF.

This clonotype was seen a few times. J is TRBJ2-7 and V is TRBV11-2; unclear D gene. Germline V gene lookup returns CDR1 SGHAT and CDR2 FQNNGV. Trimming shortened V by 1 base and J by 2 bases, and 6 bases separated the two germline ends. The CDR3 consists of 13 residues. CDR3 coding DNA: TGTGCCAGCAGCTTAGGGCACCCCTACGAGCAGTACTTC. This sequence encodes CASSLGHPYEQYF.

The chain recombines TRBV4-1 with TRBJ2-3, with 10 bases identical to TRBD2. Germline V gene lookup returns CDR1 MGHRA and CDR2 YSYEKL. CDR3 size: 18 residues. Trimming at V came to 0 bases and at J to 2 bases, leaving 8 bases not matched to a gene. CDR3 nucleotides: TGCGCCAGCAGCCAAGAGTCGCCTAGCGGGGGAGTCACAGATACGCAGTATTTT. Its protein is CASSQESPSGGVTDTQYF.

The chain employs TRBV7-3 and TRBJ2-3; 9 bases line up with TRBD2. After removal of 5 bases from V and 6 bases from J, the junction contained 9 bases not matched to a gene. The germline V gene encodes CDR1 SGHTA and CDR2 FQGTGA. The CDR3 is made up of 15 amino acids. The CDR3 region is CASSPNLAGVDTQYF. Here the CDR3 DNA reads TGTGCCAGCAGCCCCAATTTAGCGGGGGTGGATACGCAGTATTTT.

There are a few counts of this clonotype. The chain couples TRBV5-1 to TRBJ2-3; 10 nucleotides align to TRBD2. The ends lost 0 bases at V and 4 bases at J; junction bases unmatched: 2. This CDR3 is 15 amino acids long. Germline lookup yields CDR1 SGHRS and CDR2 YFSETQ. The CDR3 DNA follows: TGCGCCAGCAGCTTGGGCAGCGGGGGGGCAGATACGCAGTATTTT. The encoded protein is CASSLGSGGADTQYF.

This clonotype was seen a handful of times. J is TRBJ1-1 and V is TRBV7-9, with D unresolved. CDR3 size: 14 residues. CDR1 is SEHNR and CDR2 is FQNEAQ in the germline V gene (reference sequence). With 5 bases removed from V and 6 bases from J, the gap between germline ends came to 16 bases. This CDR3 reads CASSIGRPGAEAFF. The CDR3 DNA sequence: TGTGCCAGCAGCATCGGACGGCCGGGCGCTGAAGCTTTCTTT.

The V gene is TRBV29-1, the J gene TRBJ2-1; D might be TRBD1 (6 bases). Germline-derived CDR1 and CDR2 are SQVTM and ANQGSEA. Trimming pared 8 bases from V and 0 bases from J, leaving 14 bases between. The CDR3 length is 14 residues. This CDR3 reads CSSDRTSSYNEQFF. CDR3 nucleotides: TGCAGCTCCGACAGGACCAGCTCCTACAATGAGCAGTTCTTC.

In its sample, this clonotype was seen a few times. V usage is TRBV10-3 and J usage is TRBJ2-2; D unclear. The V and J ends lost 4 bases and 1 base respectively, with 7 bases between them. This CDR3 comprises 14 residues. Germline lookup yields CDR1 ENHRY and CDR2 SYGVKD. The CDR3 nucleotides read TGTGCCATCAGTGGCCCTAGGAACACCGGGGAGCTGTTTTTT. It yields the protein CAISGPRNTGELFF.

V and J are TRBV7-2 and TRBJ1-6, with D unclear. Trimming took off 4 bases at V and 8 bases at J, with 15 bases between the two ends. The CDR3 contains 15 residues. The germline gives CDR1 SGHTA, CDR2 FQGNSA. The chain's CDR3 is CASSSMGWAYSPLHF. For the CDR3, the DNA is TGTGCCAGCAGCTCGATGGGCTGGGCCTATTCACCCCTCCACTTT.

The chain is built from TRBV5-1 and TRBJ1-3; D remains ambiguous. This CDR3 has 16 residues. V was shortened by 2 bases and J by 0 bases, with 12 bases between the two germline ends. Per the germline V gene, CDR1 is SGHRS and CDR2 is YFSETQ. CDR3 nucleotides: TGCGCCAGCAGCTTTGGCCAGGTATACTCTGGAAACACCATATATTTT. Translated: CASSFGQVYSGNTIYF.

This rearrangement joins TRBV7-3 to TRBJ1-3; D is undetermined. The CDR3 length is 16 residues. The germline V and J ends were trimmed by 5 bases and 1 base, with 15 bases remaining between them. CDR1 and CDR2 from the germline V gene are SGHTA and FQGTGA. This chain's CDR3 is CASSPWALGSGNTIYF. The CDR3 DNA follows: TGTGCCAGCAGCCCCTGGGCATTGGGGTCTGGAAACACCATATATTTT.

This clonotype was counted only a few times. The rearrangement links TRBV25-1 to TRBJ1-1, with unresolved D. The germline CDR1 and CDR2 sequences are MGHDK and SYGVNS. The length of the CDR3 is 11 residues. Trimming removed 0 bases from V and 10 bases from J, with 6 bases in between. The CDR3 sequence: CASSEYTRAFF. CDR3 coding DNA: TGTGCCAGCAGTGAATATACGAGAGCTTTCTTT.

The chain employs TRBV11-2 and TRBJ2-5; D unresolved. Trimming removed 1 base at V and 5 bases at J, with 8 bases between. The CDR3 length is 13 residues. The germline V gene encodes CDR1 SGHAT and CDR2 FQNNGV. CDR3: CASSLGRWETQYF. CDR3 sequence (DNA): TGTGCCAGCAGCTTAGGGCGGTGGGAGACCCAGTACTTC.

This clonotype has more than one count but fewer than ten. The V gene is TRBV5-1, the J gene TRBJ2-7; D gene uncertain. Looked up from germline, CDR1 is SGHRS and CDR2 is YFSETQ. This CDR3 has 14 amino acids. Trimming removed 0 bases from V and 1 base from J, with 8 bases in between. This CDR3 is CASSLAAGSYEQYV. The CDR3, as DNA: TGCGCCAGCAGCTTGGCAGCCGGGTCCTACGAGCAGTACGTC.

Written as DNA, the CDR3 is TGTGCCAGCATGCGCTCAGATACGCAGTATTTT. Encoded protein: CASMRSDTQYF. The J gene is TRBJ2-3, the V gene TRBV2; D unclear. Germline V CDR1 and CDR2: SNHLY, FYNNEI. This CDR3 is built from 11 residues. The ends were cut back, 7 bases at V and 4 bases at J, with 6 bases in the middle. Supplemented by reference TRBV2 and TRBJ2-3, the full variable domain reads EPEVTQTPSHQVTQMGQEVILRCVPISNHLYFYWYRQILGQKVEFLVSFYNNEISEKSEIFDDQFSVERPDGSNFTLKIRSTKLEDSAMYFCASMRSDTQYFGPGTRLTVL.

This clonotype appeared a few times. V gene TRBV6-5 combines with J gene TRBJ1-1, with D tentatively TRBD1 (5 bases). V lost 6 bases, J lost 0 bases, and 17 bases lay in between. Per the germline V gene, CDR1 is MNHEY and CDR2 is SVGAGI. The CDR3 runs to 16 residues. The CDR3 sequence is CASRSGGWGLNTEAFF. CDR3 coding DNA: TGTGCCAGCAGATCGGGGGGGTGGGGACTGAACACTGAAGCTTTCTTT.